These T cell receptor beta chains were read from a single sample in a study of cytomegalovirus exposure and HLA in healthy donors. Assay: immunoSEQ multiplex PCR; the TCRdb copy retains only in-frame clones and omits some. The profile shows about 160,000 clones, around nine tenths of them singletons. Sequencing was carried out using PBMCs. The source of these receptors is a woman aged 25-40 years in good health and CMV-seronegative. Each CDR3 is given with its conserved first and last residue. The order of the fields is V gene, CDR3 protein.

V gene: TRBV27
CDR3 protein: CASSLRQHFNYGYTF

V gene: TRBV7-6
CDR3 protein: CASSLVHLSNTEAFF

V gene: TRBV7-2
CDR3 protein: CASSLERVYEQFF

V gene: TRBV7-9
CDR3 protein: CAGTSGPSPYNEQFF

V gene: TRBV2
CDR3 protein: CASREQGTNTGELFF

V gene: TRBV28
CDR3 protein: CASTGGGTDTQYF

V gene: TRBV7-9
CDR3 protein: CASSSPVGGEKLFF

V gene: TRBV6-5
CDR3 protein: CATGRDTIYGYTF

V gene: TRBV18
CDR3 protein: CASSLLIAGNPSTDTQYF

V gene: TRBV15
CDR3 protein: CATSREGVRSNQPQHF

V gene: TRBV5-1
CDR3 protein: CASSLAPGVPTDTQYF

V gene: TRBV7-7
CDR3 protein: CASARGQEAYEQYF

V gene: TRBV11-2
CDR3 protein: CASSPVSGFSYEQYF

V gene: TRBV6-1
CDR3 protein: CASSVGVDSGNTIYF

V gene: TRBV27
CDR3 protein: CASTSRAGGTYEQYF

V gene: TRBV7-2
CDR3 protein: CASSSHQGVGQFF

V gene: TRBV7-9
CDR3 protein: CASSTGTGDSPLHF

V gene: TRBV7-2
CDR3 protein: CASSFGNKNIQYF

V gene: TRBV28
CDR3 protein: CASSLDTAGPQHF

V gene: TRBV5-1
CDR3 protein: CASSPRRALGLGNTIYF

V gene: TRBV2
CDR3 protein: CASKGEYNSPLHF

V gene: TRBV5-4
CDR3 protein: CASSILTAYEQYF

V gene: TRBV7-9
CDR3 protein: CASSRRQSSYNEQFF

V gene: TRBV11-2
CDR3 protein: CASSLYRVQETQYF

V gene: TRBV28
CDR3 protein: CASSRRTVFNEKLFF

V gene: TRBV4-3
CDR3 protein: CASSPTGPTGNTIYF

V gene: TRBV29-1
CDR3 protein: CSVRKAADTQYF

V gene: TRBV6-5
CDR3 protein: CASSYGRGAGELFF

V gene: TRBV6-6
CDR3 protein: CASRGLDRGLYHEQYF

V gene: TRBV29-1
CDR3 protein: CSGMTEFYEQYF